These T cell receptor beta chains were read from a single sample in a study of blood T cell repertoires in COVID-19. Measured with immunoSEQ multiplex PCR; TCRdb has only the in-frame clones, and not every one. In the table there are over 150,000 clones, 88% of which are singletons. Sequenced material: PBMCs or T cells enriched from blood (not recorded which). These receptors were taken from a young woman who had recovered from COVID-19. CDR3s include the opening cysteine and the closing phenylalanine or tryptophan. Each record gives: clone size, D gene, J gene, V gene, CDR3 DNA, CDR3 protein. A D gene is named only where the DNA matches it firmly. Size values are once, few and many counts, or a class for expanded clones, and some rows have none.

NA,TRBD2,TRBJ2-5,TRBV4-3,TGCGCCAGCAGCCAAGGCACTAGCGGGGGGGGTATAGAGACCCAGTACTTC,CASSQGTSGGGIETQYF
few,NA,TRBJ1-1,TRBV9,TGTGCCAGCAGCGTAACAGGTCAGAACACTGAAGCTTTCTTT,CASSVTGQNTEAFF
once,NA,TRBJ2-1,TRBV12-3/TRBV12-4,TGTGCCAGCAGTTACCGGGTCGCTCTAGGGCAGTTCTTC,CASSYRVALGQFF
NA,TRBD1,TRBJ1-2,TRBV5-1,TGCGCCAGCAGCTTGTCAGGGGGAGACTATGGCTACACCTTC,CASSLSGGDYGYTF
once,NA,TRBJ1-5,TRBV28,TGTGCCAGCAGCTTAGACGGGGATCAGCCCCAGCATTTT,CASSLDGDQPQHF
NA,TRBD1,TRBJ2-7,TRBV5-6,TGTGCCAGCAGCCTGGCGCAGGGGGCCTACGAGCAGTACTTC,CASSLAQGAYEQYF
NA,NA,TRBJ2-2,TRBV5-1,TGCGCCAGCAGCTTGGTAGCAGTCGGCACCGGGGAGCTGTTTTTT,CASSLVAVGTGELFF
NA,NA,TRBJ1-6,TRBV14,TGTGCCAGCAGCCAAGGGTTGAGCTCCTATAATTCACCCCTCCACTTT,CASSQGLSSYNSPLHF
NA,NA,TRBJ2-7,TRBV4-3,TGCGCCAGCAGCCAAGCAAAGTACTTGTACGAGCAGTACTTC,CASSQAKYLYEQYF
NA,TRBD1,TRBJ2-7,TRBV5-6,TGTGCCAGCAGCCCGGGACAGGGAGCCTACGAGCAGTACTTC,CASSPGQGAYEQYF
NA,NA,TRBJ1-1,TRBV6-2/TRBV6-3,TGTGCCAGCAGCCCTTTCGTCGTAACTGAAGCTTTCTTT,CASSPFVVTEAFF
NA,TRBD1,TRBJ2-2,TRBV6-4,TGTGCCAGCAGTGACCGGGGACAGGCCACCACCGGGGAGCTGTTTTTT,CASSDRGQATTGELFF
NA,NA,TRBJ2-5,TRBV18,TGTGCCAGCTCAGAACAGGGTGAAGAGACCCAGTACTTC,CASSEQGEETQYF
once,NA,TRBJ2-5,TRBV10-2,TGCGCCAGCAGTGAGTCGGAGGGAACAGCGACCCAGTACTTC,CASSESEGTATQYF
NA,NA,TRBJ2-1,TRBV7-2,TGTGCCAGCAGCTCGCAAACTTCTAGGTTCGATGAGCAGTTCTTC,CASSSQTSRFDEQFF
NA,TRBD1,TRBJ1-2,TRBV7-2,TGTGCCAGCAGCTTCCGAGGGACAGATGGCTACACCTTC,CASSFRGTDGYTF
NA,NA,TRBJ2-1,TRBV6-6,TGTGCCAGCAGTTATACGTCGGTATCCTCGGATGAGCAGTTCTTC,CASSYTSVSSDEQFF
NA,NA,TRBJ1-4,TRBV27,TGTGCCAGCAACTGGCGGGGACCTAATGAAAAACTGTTTTTT,CASNWRGPNEKLFF
NA,NA,TRBJ2-7,TRBV12-3/TRBV12-4,TGTGCCAGCAGTCCAGCCACTAGTGCCGAGCAGTACTTC,CASSPATSAEQYF
NA,NA,TRBJ1-4,TRBV6-5,TGTGCCAGCACCCAGGGGTGGGTTAATGAAAAACTGTTTTTT,CASTQGWVNEKLFF
NA,TRBD2,TRBJ2-1,TRBV11-2,TGTGCCAGCAGCTTAAGGGGACTAGCGGGGTACAATGAGCAGTTCTTC,CASSLRGLAGYNEQFF
NA,NA,TRBJ1-2,TRBV27,TGTGCCAGCAGTTTTAACGGCTATGGCTACACCTTC,CASSFNGYGYTF
NA,TRBD1,TRBJ2-3,TRBV19,TGTGCCAGTAGTATCCAGGGGGACACAGATACGCAGTATTTT,CASSIQGDTDTQYF
NA,NA,TRBJ2-5,TRBV18,TGTGCCAGCTCACCATCCCAGGGTCTCCAAGAGACCCAGTACTTC,CASSPSQGLQETQYF
NA,NA,TRBJ1-1,TRBV19,TGTGCCAGTAGTGCTAGGGCAGGGGAGCTGAACACTGAAGCTTTCTTT,CASSARAGELNTEAFF
NA,TRBD1,TRBJ1-2,TRBV6-5,TGTGCCAGCCGACAGGGGACTAACTATGGCTACACCTTC,CASRQGTNYGYTF
few,TRBD1,TRBJ1-5,TRBV6-5,TGTGCCAGCAGTTACCCCGACAGGGCGGGTCAGCCCCAGCATTTT,CASSYPDRAGQPQHF
NA,TRBD2,TRBJ2-5,TRBV30,TGTGCCTGGAGTTCCGGGGGGGAGACCCAGTACTTC,CAWSSGGETQYF
NA,NA,TRBJ2-5,TRBV10-2,TGCGCCAGCAGTTCAGACAGGAGGATCCCCTCGGAGACCCAGTACTTC,CASSSDRRIPSETQYF
NA,NA,TRBJ1-5,TRBV19,TGTGCCAGTAGTTTATCCAGGGATCAGCCCCAGCATTTT,CASSLSRDQPQHF
NA,NA,TRBJ2-7,TRBV28,TGTGCCAGCAGATTGGAGGGGACTGACTACGAGCAGTACTTC,CASRLEGTDYEQYF
NA,NA,TRBJ2-7,TRBV5-1,TGCGCCAGCAGCGCCTTGGGCAGCCTTCTTCTCTACGAGCAGTACTTC,CASSALGSLLLYEQYF
NA,TRBD1,TRBJ1-5,TRBV19,TGTGCCAGTAGCACTCTTACAGGGGACCATCAGCCCCAGCATTTT,CASSTLTGDHQPQHF
NA,NA,TRBJ1-4,TRBV28,TGTGCCAGCAGGACCTCAGGAGGGACTAATGAAAAACTGTTTTTT,CASRTSGGTNEKLFF
NA,NA,TRBJ2-7,TRBV11-2,TGTGCCAGCAGCCCTCGAGGGGGAGGGGCAGACATGGGTTACGAGCAGTACTTC,CASSPRGGGADMGYEQYF
NA,TRBD1,TRBJ1-2,TRBV2,TGTGCCAGCAGTGAAAATTACAGGGGTCACGGCTACACCTTC,CASSENYRGHGYTF
NA,TRBD1,TRBJ1-2,TRBV18,TGTGCCAGCTCACCACAGGGGGCAAGTGGCTACACCTTC,CASSPQGASGYTF
NA,TRBD1,TRBJ1-1,TRBV5-1,TGCGCCAGCAGCTTGTCGCAGGGGGGCACTGAAGCTTTCTTT,CASSLSQGGTEAFF
NA,TRBD1,TRBJ1-5,TRBV5-8,TGTGCCAGCAGCTTGGGGGACAGGGTTTGGAATCAGCCCCAGCATTTT,CASSLGDRVWNQPQHF
NA,NA,TRBJ1-2,TRBV6-5,TGTGCCAGCTCCCTCAGCTCAGGCTATGGCTACACCTTC,CASSLSSGYGYTF
once,NA,TRBJ1-6,TRBV6-5,TGTGCCAGCAGCCCCACGACCGACACCCTCCACTTT,CASSPTTDTLHF
NA,NA,TRBJ1-6,TRBV19,TGTGCCAGTAGAAACACCGGGACACCTTATAATTCACCCCTCCACTTT,CASRNTGTPYNSPLHF
NA,TRBD1,TRBJ1-4,TRBV5-1,TGCGCCAGCAGCCCGGACAGGGGTGAGGTTGAAAAACTGTTTTTT,CASSPDRGEVEKLFF
NA,TRBD1,TRBJ2-7,TRBV14,TGTGCCAGCAGCCAAGATTCGGACAGGAGGCTTGGGTACGGATACGAGCAGTACTTC,CASSQDSDRRLGYGYEQYF
once,TRBD1,TRBJ2-1,TRBV27,TGTGCCAGCAGTTTGGACAGGGTGACTTACAATGAGCAGTTCTTC,CASSLDRVTYNEQFF
NA,NA,TRBJ1-2,TRBV29-1,TGCAGCGTTGACGCTTCGGCCAGGGATGGCTATGGCTACACCTTC,CSVDASARDGYGYTF
NA,TRBD2,TRBJ2-2,TRBV7-3,TGTGCCAGCAGCTTAGGACTAGCGGGAGCCACCGGGGAGCTGTTTTTT,CASSLGLAGATGELFF
NA,NA,TRBJ1-5,TRBV23-1,TGCGCCAGCAGTCAATCGAAGGCAGGGATAGATCAGCCCCAGCATTTT,CASSQSKAGIDQPQHF
NA,NA,TRBJ1-1,TRBV5-1,TGCGCCAGCAGCCGTGACACTGAAGCTTTCTTT,CASSRDTEAFF
NA,NA,TRBJ1-5,TRBV21-1,TGTGCCAGTTTTCGACAGTCGGGTCAGCCCCAGCATTTT,CASFRQSGQPQHF
NA,TRBD1,TRBJ1-2,TRBV6-5,TGTGCCAGCAGTTACTTGGGACAGGACTATGGCTACACCTTC,CASSYLGQDYGYTF
NA,NA,TRBJ2-5,TRBV5-1,TGCGCCAGCAGCTTGCTAGGAGGGCATGGAGAGACCCAGTACTTC,CASSLLGGHGETQYF
NA,NA,TRBJ1-1,TRBV21-1,TGTGCCAGCAGCGCCCGACAGGACCTTTTTATCATGAACACTGAAGCTTTCTTT,CASSARQDLFIMNTEAFF
NA,NA,TRBJ1-3,TRBV3-1/TRBV3-2,TGTGCCAGCAGCCTTGAGACTCCTGTCTCTGGAAACACCATATATTTT,CASSLETPVSGNTIYF
NA,TRBD1,TRBJ1-2,TRBV28,TGTGCCAGCAGTTTTCCTCAGGGGGGTCCTAACTATGGCTACACCTTC,CASSFPQGGPNYGYTF
few,NA,TRBJ2-3,TRBV28,TGTGCCAGCAATACAGGGACAGATACGCAGTATTTT,CASNTGTDTQYF